This T cell receptor beta chain appears in the sequencing data of a study of cytomegalovirus exposure and HLA in healthy donors. Across the study: From donors who were HLA-typed, an early data release held about 89 million unique TCRs. Whole-study findings and limits: The authors enumerated under 200 TCR beta chains as linked to cytomegalovirus. It was likely that a cluster of highly shared sequence variants was a sequencing artifact. There were three CMV-associated chains whose specificity for CMV antigens was confirmed in vitro.

Germline CDR1 reads MGHRA; CDR2 reads YSYEKL. The CDR3 extends over 16 amino acids. With 6 bases removed from V and 1 base from J, the gap between germline ends came to 18 bases. This PCR relied on a set of 60 Vbeta primers and 13 Jbeta primers. TCRdb's copy holds only in-frame clones and misses some; the assay was immunoSEQ multiplex PCR. The data show around 200,000 clones, with approximately 79% seen just once and around 0.2% held by the top ten. Details on this clone: What it binds is not known.

J is TRBJ1-1 and V is TRBV4-1, with D perhaps TRBD1 (5 bases). This sequence originates from a girl aged 2 to 9 in good health and CMV-seronegative. The material sequenced was PBMCs. The DNA for the CDR3 is TGCGCCAGCAGGAACCCGCAGGGCCCCCCGAACACTGAAGCTTTCTTT. Amino acid sequence: CASRNPQGPPNTEAFF.